The 16 T cell receptor beta chains presented below share a single source sample, sequenced in a study of response to subunit inactivated influenza vaccine. TCRdb analysed the RT-PCR reads with MiXCR anew, one entry per CDR3 protein. This sample has 400,000 to 550,000 distinct CDR3 sequences, with less than 30% found just once. The input for sequencing was CD4+ T cells sorted from PBMCs, taken more than 4 days after vaccination. These receptors all stem from a man aged 50 to 59 who received an inactivated influenza vaccine.

This clonotype was picked up many times. The chain is built from TRBV5-1 and TRBJ2-7; a weak D match, TRBD1 (6 bases). This CDR3 has 14 amino acids. In germline, CDR1 is SGHRS, CDR2 YFSETQ. The V end was cut by 5 bases, the J end by 2 bases, with 14 bases between. The CDR3 spells CASRREQGPYEQYF. DNA of the CDR3: TGCGCCAGCAGGAGAGAACAGGGCCCCTACGAGCAGTACTTC. The full variable domain, completed using reference TRBV5-1 and TRBJ2-7, is KAGVTQTPRYLIKTRGQQVTLSCSPISGHRSVSWYQQTPGQGLQFLFEYFSETQRNKGNFPGRFSGRQFSNSRSEMNVSTLELGDSALYLCASRREQGPYEQYFGPGTRLTVT.

This clonotype was detected a few times. The chain carries TRBV5-1 and TRBJ2-7; a possible D gene is TRBD2 (5 bases). With 0 bases removed from V and 2 bases from J, the gap between germline ends came to 12 bases. The CDR3 extends over 15 amino acids. Per germline, CDR1 SGHRS and CDR2 YFSETQ. CDR3 region: CASSLGTLSTYEQYF. The CDR3 nucleotides are TGCGCCAGCAGCTTGGGGACTCTCTCTACCTACGAGCAGTACTTC.

The chain employs TRBV5-1 and TRBJ2-3; 8 bases map to TRBD2. This CDR3 is 15 amino acids long. Germline-derived CDR1 and CDR2 are SGHRS and YFSETQ. The V segment lost 5 bases and the J segment 4 bases; nucleotides outside the gene matches: 9. As DNA, the CDR3 is TGCGCCAGCAGAGTTGCGGGGGGCAGTTCAGATACGCAGTATTTT. It is translated as CASRVAGGSSDTQYF.

The chain links TRBV20-1 to TRBJ1-1; D is undetermined. The CDR3 extends over 13 amino acids. Trimming left V 3 bases short and J 1 base short, with 9 bases between. Germline lookup yields CDR1 DFQATT and CDR2 SNEGSKA (reference sequence). In DNA form, the CDR3 reads TGCAGTGCTAGTTACACAGCGAACACTGAAGCTTTCTTT. Residues: CSASYTANTEAFF.

V gene TRBV11-2 combines with J gene TRBJ1-2; no clear D gene. Trimming removed 0 bases from V and 8 bases from J, with 16 bases in between. The length of the CDR3 is 15 residues. CDR1 and CDR2 (germline): SGHAT, FQNNGV. In DNA form, the CDR3 reads TGTGCCAGCAGCTTAGATTTGGCTGCCGGAGGGGGCTACACCTTC. Its translation: CASSLDLAAGGGYTF.

This clonotype was seen a handful of times. The chain recombines TRBV10-3 with TRBJ2-1; 7 bases agree with TRBD2. The germline V gene has CDR1 ENHRY and CDR2 SYGVKD. This CDR3 is 15 amino acids long. Germline trimming cut 7 bases from V and 0 bases from J; bases unmatched to any gene: 6. Here the CDR3 reads CAITSSGYSYNEQFF. The CDR3 coding sequence is TGTGCCATCACGAGTAGCGGGTACTCCTACAATGAGCAGTTCTTC.

The sample holds a few counts of this clonotype. The rearrangement links TRBV7-8 to TRBJ2-2; TRBD2 matches 12 bases. Trimming took 4 bases from V and 5 from J; bases not matched to a gene: 14. Germline CDR1 is SGHVS and CDR2 is FQNEAQ. The CDR3 length is 19 residues. DNA for the CDR3: TGTGCCAGCAGCTCCCGGAGGACTAGCGGGGTGATCGGGACCGGGGAGCTGTTTTTT. Protein product: CASSSRRTSGVIGTGELFF.

In its sample, this clonotype was seen once. This chain connects TRBV30 to TRBJ1-3; no reliable D call. Germline lookup yields CDR1 GTSNPN and CDR2 SVGIG (reference sequence). The CDR3 runs 10 residues. CDR3 in amino acids: CVLLGNTIYF. The CDR3 nucleotides read TGTGTATTACTTGGAAACACCATATATTTT.

This rearrangement joins TRBV20-1 to TRBJ1-6; TRBD1 is a possible D gene (5 bases). Germline CDR1 DFQATT, CDR2 SNEGSKA (reference sequence). Trimming stripped 0 bases from V and 9 bases from J, with 18 bases between. This CDR3 comprises 16 residues. The CDR3 region is CSARDTGTLGSSPLHF. The CDR3 region has the DNA TGCAGTGCTAGAGATACCGGGACCTTAGGGAGTTCACCCCTCCACTTT.

The chain links TRBV7-2 to TRBJ2-1, with D possibly matching TRBD1 (6 bases). CDR3 size: 15 residues. The germline V and J ends were trimmed by 0 bases and 4 bases, with 10 bases remaining between them. Germline V gene sequence: CDR1 SGHTA, CDR2 FQGNSA. Here the CDR3 DNA reads TGTGCCAGCAGCTTAGCGGTAGACAGGTACAATGAGCAGTTCTTC. Translation: CASSLAVDRYNEQFF.

Points on this clonotype: One end of the junction varies from germline; a read error may be responsible. The rearrangement links TRBV9 to TRBJ2-3; D uncertain. CDR3 length: 12 residues. Germline V gene sequence: CDR1 SGDLS, CDR2 YYNGEE. The DNA for the CDR3 is TGTGCCAGCAGCGTAGAAAGAGATCCGCAGTATTTT. Amino acids: CASSVERDPQYF.

V is TRBV6-1 and J is TRBJ1-1; unclear D gene. CDR3 length: 13 amino acids. V shed 5 bases and J shed 8 bases, with 15 bases lying between them. CDR1 is MNHNS and CDR2 is SASEGT in the germline V gene. The CDR3 bases are TGTGCCAGCAGTACGCGGTCACTCGGGGAAGCTTTCTTT. Its protein product is CASSTRSLGEAFF.

A few counts support this clonotype. V usage is TRBV6-2 or TRBV6-3 and J usage is TRBJ2-1; TRBD2 matches at 8 bases. V dropped 6 bases and J dropped 6; count of bases not matched to a gene: 7. This CDR3 region has 14 residues. CDR1 is MNHEY and CDR2 is SVGEGT in the germline V gene. The CDR3 loop reads CASRGAGVANEQFF. CDR3 bases: TGTGCCAGCAGAGGAGCGGGAGTTGCCAATGAGCAGTTCTTC.

This clonotype occurred a few times. DNA of the CDR3: TGTGCCAGCAGCCCAAGGACAGGGGGCTCTGGAAACACCATATATTTT. Amino acid sequence: CASSPRTGGSGNTIYF. The chain links TRBV9 to TRBJ1-3; TRBD1 aligns across 10 bases. Germline V gives CDR1 SGDLS, CDR2 YYNGEE. CDR3 length equals 16 residues. The trim removed 4 bases at V and 0 bases at J, leaving 4 bases unmatched.

This clonotype came up many times. The chain joins TRBV10-3 to TRBJ2-3; 9 bases are shared with TRBD2. With V trimmed by 0 bases and J by 4 bases, 2 bases remained unmatched. The germline CDR1 and CDR2 sequences are ENHRY and SYGVKD. The CDR3 is 15 amino acids. CDR3 amino acids: CAISESSGSPDTQYF. The CDR3 bases are TGTGCCATCAGTGAGTCTAGCGGGAGCCCAGATACGCAGTATTTT.

This clonotype was seen only a few times. This rearrangement joins TRBV20-1 to TRBJ2-5; 9 positions match TRBD1. There are 18 residues in the CDR3. Trimming cost V 4 bases and J 5 bases; bases outside gene matches: 20. Germline V lookup: CDR1 DFQATT, CDR2 SNEGSKA (reference sequence). The CDR3 DNA reads as TGCAGTGCTAAGCGGGACAGGGAGCGGGACCGCCCCGCGGAGACCCAGTACTTC. Translated: CSAKRDRERDRPAETQYF.